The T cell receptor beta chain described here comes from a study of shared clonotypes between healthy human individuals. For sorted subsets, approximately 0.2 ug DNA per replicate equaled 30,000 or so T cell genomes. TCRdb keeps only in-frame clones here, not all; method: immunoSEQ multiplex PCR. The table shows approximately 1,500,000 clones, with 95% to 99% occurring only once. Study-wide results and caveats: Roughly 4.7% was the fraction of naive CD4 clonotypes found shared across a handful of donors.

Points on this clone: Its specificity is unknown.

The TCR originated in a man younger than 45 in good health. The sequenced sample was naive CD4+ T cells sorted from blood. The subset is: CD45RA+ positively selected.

In DNA, the CDR3 is TGTGCCAGCAGCTCCGGGCCCCAGGAGGCCAACGTCCTGACTTTC. This codes for CASSSGPQEANVLTF. The chain employs TRBV11-2 and TRBJ2-6, with D unresolved. Germline CDR1 reads SGHAT; CDR2 reads FQNNGV. The CDR3 totals 15 residues. V was clipped by 4 bases and J by 6 bases, with 13 bases between them.